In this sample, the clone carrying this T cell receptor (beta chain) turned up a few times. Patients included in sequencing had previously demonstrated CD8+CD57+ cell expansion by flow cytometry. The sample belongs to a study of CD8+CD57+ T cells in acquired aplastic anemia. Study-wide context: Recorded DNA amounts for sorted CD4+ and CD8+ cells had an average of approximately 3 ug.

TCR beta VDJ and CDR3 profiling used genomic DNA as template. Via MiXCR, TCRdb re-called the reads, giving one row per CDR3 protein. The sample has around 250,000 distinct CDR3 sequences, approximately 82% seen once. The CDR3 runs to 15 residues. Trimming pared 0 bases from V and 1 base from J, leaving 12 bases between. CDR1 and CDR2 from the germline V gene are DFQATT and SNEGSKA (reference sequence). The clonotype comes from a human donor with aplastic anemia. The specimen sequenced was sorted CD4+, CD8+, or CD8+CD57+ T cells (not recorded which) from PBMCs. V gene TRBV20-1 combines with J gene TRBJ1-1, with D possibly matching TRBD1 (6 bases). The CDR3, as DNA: TGCAGTGCTAGAGACAGGGGACGCAAGAACACTGAAGCTTTCTTT. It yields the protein CSARDRGRKNTEAFF.